This passage covers 25 T cell receptor beta chains from one sample sequenced in a study of control samples from healthy donors and cancer patients. Here immunoSEQ multiplex PCR was the method, and the copy in TCRdb shows in-frame clones only, minus some. The data show some 130,000 clones, around 90% seen once. The sequenced sample consisted of blood. The receptors derive from a man aged 18 to 35 in good health.

The chain links TRBV18 to TRBJ2-4; 8 bases fit TRBD1. Germline V gene lookup returns CDR1 KGHSH and CDR2 LQKENI. Trimming at V came to 6 bases and at J to 6 bases, leaving 16 bases not matched to a gene. The length of the CDR3 is 17 residues. This CDR3 is CASSQVPITGGGNIQYF. As DNA, the CDR3 is TGTGCCAGCTCGCAAGTACCAATCACAGGGGGTGGAAACATTCAGTACTTC.

This chain links TRBV6-5 with TRBJ1-1; the match to TRBD1 covers 10 bases. V lost 7 bases, J lost 4 bases, and 6 bases stayed unmatched. Germline CDR1 and CDR2: MNHEY and SVGAGI. There are 14 residues in the CDR3. CDR3 DNA sequence: TGTGCCAGCACCTGGACAGGGGGGATCACTGAAGCTTTCTTT. Translating gives CASTWTGGITEAFF.

The chain couples TRBV7-3 to TRBJ2-1; 7 nucleotides line up with TRBD2. V was clipped by 3 bases and J by 5 bases; unmatched bases: 4. Per germline, CDR1 SGHTA and CDR2 FQGTGA. The CDR3 extends over 14 amino acids. This CDR3 reads CASSFGGVHNEQFF. The DNA for the CDR3 is TGTGCCAGCAGCTTTGGGGGGGTGCACAATGAGCAGTTCTTC.

V and J are TRBV27 and TRBJ2-7, with a tentative D call TRBD1 (5 bases). Germline assignment: CDR1 MNHEY and CDR2 SMNVEV (reference sequence). The V gene lost 2 bases and the J gene lost 1 base, with 9 bases spanning the gap. The CDR3 runs to 14 residues. This chain's CDR3 is CASSLTQGSYEQYF. Here the CDR3 DNA reads TGTGCCAGCAGTTTAACCCAGGGTTCCTACGAGCAGTACTTC.

This sequence joins TRBV6-1 and TRBJ2-1; the match to TRBD1 covers 11 bases. There are 15 residues in the CDR3. V lost 0 bases and J lost 6; bases outside the gene matches: 1. The germline gives CDR1 MNHNS, CDR2 SASEGT. CDR3 sequence: CASSEAGTGGNEQFF. The CDR3 region has the DNA TGTGCCAGCAGTGAAGCTGGGACAGGGGGCAATGAGCAGTTCTTC.

The V call is TRBV5-5, the J call TRBJ2-7; D not certain. V lost 0 bases to trimming and J lost 0 bases, with 7 bases between them. The length of the CDR3 is 14 residues. The germline V gene has CDR1 SGHKS and CDR2 YYEKEE (reference sequence). In DNA form, the CDR3 reads TGTGCCAGCAGCTTGGCCTTCAGCTCCTACGAGCAGTACTTC. It encodes CASSLAFSSYEQYF.

This clone is a singleton in its sample. The V call is TRBV5-6, the J call TRBJ2-5; a possible D gene is TRBD2 (5 bases). The germline CDR1 and CDR2 sequences are SGHDT and YYEEEE. The V end was cut by 4 bases, the J end by 1 base, with 17 bases between. The CDR3 totals 16 residues. The CDR3 DNA reads as TGTGCCAGCAGCGGTGGCCTACTAGACGTCCAAGAGACCCAGTACTTC. It translates to CASSGGLLDVQETQYF.

CDR3 protein: CASSPLRALAYEQYF. In DNA, the CDR3 is TGTGCCAGCAGCCCTCTTAGGGCACTCGCCTACGAGCAGTACTTC. This rearrangement joins TRBV14 to TRBJ2-7; D is undetermined. Trimming shortened V by 4 bases and J by 2 bases, and 15 bases separated the two germline ends. Germline-derived CDR1 and CDR2 are SGHDN and FVKESK. The CDR3 has 15 amino acids.

The gene calls are TRBV4-1 and TRBJ2-7; 8 bases map to TRBD2. The junction had 13 bases not matched to a gene; V was cut back by 6 bases and J by 0 bases. Germline V gene data show CDR1 as MGHRA and CDR2 as YSYEKL. This CDR3 is built from 17 residues. This chain's CDR3 is CASRPREGGGSSYEQYF. CDR3 DNA sequence: TGCGCCAGCAGACCTAGGGAGGGCGGGGGGAGCTCCTACGAGCAGTACTTC.

This clone has more than one count but fewer than ten. The CDR3 coding sequence is TGTGCCATCAGTGAGATGGGACAGGGGACAGATACGCAGTATTTT. Translation gives CAISEMGQGTDTQYF. The rearrangement uses TRBV10-3 and TRBJ2-3, with 10 bases aligning to TRBD1. The CDR3 has 15 amino acids. The trim removed 2 bases at V and 3 bases at J, leaving 2 bases unmatched. The germline CDR1 and CDR2 sequences are ENHRY and SYGVKD.

This chain connects TRBV5-1 to TRBJ2-3; a weak D match, TRBD2 (6 bases). The V and J ends lost 4 bases and 0 bases respectively, with 15 bases between them. The CDR3 length is 16 residues. The V gene's germline CDR1 is SGHRS and CDR2 YFSETQ. The CDR3 DNA follows: TGCGCCAGCAGCACCGGACTATTTCCTAGCACAGATACGCAGTATTTT. Translation gives CASSTGLFPSTDTQYF.

The chain couples TRBV19 to TRBJ2-7; TRBD1 agrees at 7 bases. This CDR3 has 15 residues. With 6 bases clipped from V and 3 bases from J, the junction kept 11 bases outside the gene matches. Germline CDR1 is LNHDA and CDR2 is SQIVND (reference sequence). In DNA form, the CDR3 reads TGTGCCAGTAGCACGGAAAGGGGGCTGATCTACGAGCAGTACTTC. This sequence encodes CASSTERGLIYEQYF.

The rearrangement uses TRBV19 and TRBJ1-5; D is perhaps TRBD1 (5 bases). Germline CDR1 is LNHDA and CDR2 is SQIVND (reference sequence). The CDR3 loop spans 13 amino acids. Trimming left V 9 bases short and J 1 base short, with 10 bases between. CDR3: CASGAMSNQPQHF. CDR3 nucleotides: TGTGCCAGCGGGGCGATGAGCAATCAGCCCCAGCATTTT.

The chain is built from TRBV4-1 and TRBJ2-5; 12 bases line up with TRBD1. The length of the CDR3 is 15 residues. The ends lost 4 bases at V and 5 bases at J; junction bases unmatched: 5. From germline, CDR1 is MGHRA and CDR2 YSYEKL. CDR3 loop: CASSPGTGGLETQYF. The CDR3 nucleotides read TGCGCCAGCAGCCCCGGGACAGGGGGCCTCGAGACCCAGTACTTC.

The chain joins TRBV6-5 to TRBJ2-3; D call uncertain. CDR1 is MNHEY, CDR2 SVGAGI, per germline. This CDR3 region has 12 residues. V lost 5 bases to trimming and J lost 4 bases, with 7 bases between them. CDR3 DNA sequence: TGTGCCAGCAGTAATTACGCAGATACGCAGTATTTT. It codes for CASSNYADTQYF.

The V and J genes are TRBV5-1 and TRBJ2-2, with no clear D. Germline V gene sequence: CDR1 SGHRS, CDR2 YFSETQ. The CDR3 spans 14 residues. V gave up 4 bases and J gave up 6 bases, with 13 bases separating them. The CDR3 sequence is CASSAVDGAGELFF. In DNA, the CDR3 is TGCGCCAGCAGCGCAGTCGATGGGGCCGGGGAGCTGTTTTTT.

Points on this clone: Germline is not matched at one junction end, which may reflect a read error. In DNA, the CDR3 is TGTGCCAGTAGTATCTCCAACAATGAGCAGTTCTTC. Protein: CASSISNNEQFF. J is TRBJ2-1 and V is TRBV19; no reliable D call. The CDR3 totals 12 residues. The germline CDR1 and CDR2 sequences are LNHDA and SQIVND (reference sequence). Drawing the rest from reference TRBV19 and TRBJ2-1, the complete variable domain is DGGITQSPKYLFRKEGQNVTLSCEQNLNHDAMYWYRQDPGQGLRLIYYSQIVNDFQKGDIAEGYSVSREKKESFPLTVTSAQKNPTAFYLCASSISNNEQFFGPGTRLTVL.

The gene calls are TRBV20-1 and TRBJ1-1; D possibly corresponds to TRBD1 (5 bases). This CDR3 comprises 11 residues. The germline CDR1 and CDR2 sequences are DFQATT and SNEGSKA (reference sequence). The V gene lost 3 bases and the J gene lost 7 bases, with 9 bases spanning the gap. Here the CDR3 reads CSASQGIEAFF. CDR3 nucleotides: TGCAGTGCTAGTCAGGGAATTGAAGCTTTCTTT.

The gene calls are TRBV5-1 and TRBJ2-1; D is unresolved. V was pared by 0 bases and J by 3 bases, with 7 bases between. Germline V gene data show CDR1 as SGHRS and CDR2 as YFSETQ. This CDR3 contains 14 residues. The chain's CDR3 is CASSLGTSYNEQFF. The CDR3 DNA reads as TGCGCCAGCAGCTTGGGGACGAGCTACAATGAGCAGTTCTTC. The variable domain in full, with the rest retrieved from reference TRBV5-1 and TRBJ2-1, is KAGVTQTPRYLIKTRGQQVTLSCSPISGHRSVSWYQQTPGQGLQFLFEYFSETQRNKGNFPGRFSGRQFSNSRSEMNVSTLELGDSALYLCASSLGTSYNEQFFGPGTRLTVL.

The DNA of the CDR3 is TGCGCCAGCAGCCACAATCACAGGGGGCCAAGACAGCCCCAGCATTTT. Translation: CASSHNHRGPRQPQHF. V usage is TRBV4-1 and J usage is TRBJ1-5; TRBD1 matches at 9 bases. V lost 3 bases to trimming and J lost 7 bases; unmatched junction nucleotides: 10. The CDR3 contains 16 residues. Germline V gene data show CDR1 as MGHRA and CDR2 as YSYEKL.

The J gene is TRBJ2-1, the V gene TRBV6-1; the match to TRBD2 covers 9 bases. V was pared by 3 bases and J by 7 bases, with 7 bases of the junction left unmatched. The CDR3 spans 15 residues. Germline V gene data show CDR1 as MNHNS and CDR2 as SASEGT. As DNA, the CDR3 is TGTGCCAGCAGTGAGTTAGCGGGGGACGGTAATGAGCAGTTCTTC. Its translation is CASSELAGDGNEQFF.

The DNA of the CDR3 is TGTGCCAGCAGCCAAGATGTGGGGGGAGGGGACACTGAAGCTTTCTTT. Translated: CASSQDVGGGDTEAFF. The rearrangement uses TRBV3-1 (or the pseudogene TRBV3-2) and TRBJ1-1; D possibly corresponds to TRBD1 (5 bases). Trimming stripped 0 bases from V and 3 bases from J, with 14 bases between. This CDR3 has 16 residues. Germline V gene data show CDR1 as LGHDT and CDR2 as YNNKEL (reference sequence).

The rearrangement uses TRBV6-5 and TRBJ2-2; D is ambiguous. Trimming removed 7 bases from V and 4 bases from J, with 10 bases in between. Germline CDR1 is MNHEY and CDR2 is SVGAGI. The CDR3 is 13 residues long. CDR3 nucleotides: TGTGCCAGCACCCCCCACAGCACCGGGGAGCTGTTTTTT. Translating it yields CASTPHSTGELFF.

With regard to this clone: A read error may produce the germline difference seen at one junction end. The rearrangement links TRBV4-1 to TRBJ1-3, with D perhaps matching TRBD1 (5 bases). The germline gives CDR1 MGHRA, CDR2 YSYEKL. The CDR3 totals 15 residues. The chain's CDR3 is CASRQGRERGNTIYF. Here the CDR3 DNA reads TGCGCCAGCAGACAAGGCAGGGAACGTGGAAACACCATATATTTT.

This clone has only one observation. The chain is built from TRBV29-1 and TRBJ1-4; 7 nucleotides line up with TRBD1. This CDR3 contains 12 residues. CDR1 is SQVTM and CDR2 is ANQGSEA in the germline V gene. The V segment lost 7 bases and the J segment 8 bases; nucleotides outside the gene matches: 7. The CDR3 sequence is CSATGQWEKLFF. CDR3 sequence (DNA): TGCAGCGCTACGGGACAGTGGGAAAAACTGTTTTTT.